The 16 T cell receptor beta chains below come from one sample, sequenced in a study of Ad26.COV2.S vaccination and SARS-CoV-2 variants. Treatment defined: around 19 received Ad26.COV2.S at low or high dose, single or two shots; 5 received placebo; per-sample allocation not given. Sampling was performed 63 days after the first vaccine or placebo injection. Sequencing used immunoSEQ multiplex PCR; TCRdb keeps in-frame clones, though not all of them. The table lists a few hundred thousand clones, 80% to 90% of them singletons. The source was peripheral blood, collected in a trial of Ad26.COV2.S vaccine versus placebo. These receptor sequences come from a person between 18 and 60 years old who received the Ad26.COV2.S COVID-19 vaccine or a placebo.

This chain joins TRBV5-1 and TRBJ1-1; D is undetermined. The CDR3 extends over 14 amino acids. V dropped 0 bases and J dropped 4 bases, with 10 bases sitting between them. CDR1 is SGHRS and CDR2 is YFSETQ in the germline V gene. The CDR3 loop is CASSLEWVGTEAFF. The DNA for the CDR3 is TGCGCCAGCAGCTTGGAGTGGGTCGGCACTGAAGCTTTCTTT.

The gene calls are TRBV5-1 and TRBJ2-7, with 8 bases aligning to TRBD1. This CDR3 is 15 amino acids long. Germline CDR1 and CDR2: SGHRS and YFSETQ. V lost 4 bases, J lost 4 bases, and 10 bases stayed unmatched. The CDR3 spells CASSPRTGWGYEQYF. The CDR3 bases are TGCGCCAGCAGCCCGAGGACAGGGTGGGGATACGAGCAGTACTTC.

The chain carries TRBV10-3 and TRBJ2-3; D may be TRBD2 (5 bases). This CDR3 is 16 amino acids long. Germline V CDR1 and CDR2: ENHRY, SYGVKD. V shed 6 bases and J shed 7 bases, with 23 bases lying between them. CDR3 nucleotide sequence: TGTGCCATCAGACCATCCAAATCCCGGGATCCCAATACGCAGTATTTT. Protein product: CAIRPSKSRDPNTQYF.

The V call is TRBV7-8, the J call TRBJ1-2; D possibly corresponds to TRBD1 (5 bases). Trimming took off 1 base at V and 4 bases at J, with 19 bases between the two ends. CDR3 size: 17 residues. The germline V gene has CDR1 SGHVS and CDR2 FQNEAQ. The CDR3 sequence is CASSLGGGAKAAYGYTF. The CDR3, as DNA: TGTGCCAGCAGCTTAGGGGGCGGAGCAAAGGCGGCCTATGGCTACACCTTC.

CDR3 sequence: CASGPLGRVPYGYTF. CDR3 bases: TGTGCCAGCGGCCCGCTTGGAAGGGTCCCCTATGGCTACACCTTC. The chain uses TRBV7-9 and TRBJ1-2; no firm D call. The CDR3 loop spans 15 amino acids. V lost 8 bases and J 4 bases, leaving 20 bases between the germline ends. Looked up from germline, CDR1 is SEHNR and CDR2 is FQNEAQ (reference sequence).

This rearrangement joins TRBV21-1 to TRBJ2-7; TRBD1 reflects the table's D call only, with no check against the DNA. TRBV21-1 is recorded as a pseudogene. This CDR3 is built from 11 residues. DNA for the CDR3: TGTCTAGACAGCTTCTCCTACGAGCAGTACTTC. Translation gives CLDSFSYEQYF.

The chain recombines TRBV6-6 with TRBJ2-7, with 9 bases that match TRBD1. Germline CDR1 is MNHNY and CDR2 is SVGAGI (reference sequence). Germline trimming cut 10 bases from V and 3 bases from J; bases unmatched to any gene: 10. This CDR3 comprises 14 residues. In DNA, the CDR3 is TGTGCCACCTTGTCAGGGGACAGGGTCTACGAGCAGTACTTC. Amino acid sequence: CATLSGDRVYEQYF.

This chain joins TRBV19 and TRBJ1-5; D not resolved. The germline CDR1 and CDR2 sequences are LNHDA and SQIVND (reference sequence). Trimming shortened V by 3 bases and J by 0 bases, and 9 bases separated the two germline ends. This CDR3 comprises 15 residues. The DNA of the CDR3 is TGTGCCAGTAGTATTGCCGGCGTTAGCAATCAGCCCCAGCATTTT. This codes for CASSIAGVSNQPQHF.

J is TRBJ2-7 and V is TRBV15, with unresolved D. Germline CDR1 reads LNHNV; CDR2 reads YYDKDF (reference sequence). There are 13 residues in the CDR3. V lost 6 bases and J 6 bases, leaving 15 bases between the germline ends. CDR3 sequence (DNA): TGTGCCACCAGTGAAGGGATTGATGGCGAGCAGTACTTC. Its translation: CATSEGIDGEQYF. The full variable domain, its missing parts supplied by reference TRBV15 and TRBJ2-7, is DAMVIQNPRYQVTQFGKPVTLSCSQTLNHNVMYWYQQKSSQAPKLLFHYYDKDFNNEADTPDNFQSRRPNTSFCFLDIRSPGLGDTAMYLCATSEGIDGEQYFGPGTRLTVT.

The chain joins TRBV20-1 to TRBJ2-7, with D tentatively TRBD2 (6 bases). V lost 6 bases, J lost 7 bases, and 13 bases lay in between. This CDR3 is 11 amino acids long. CDR1 and CDR2 from the germline V gene are DFQATT and SNEGSKA (reference sequence). The CDR3 protein is CSASTAGEQYF. CDR3 bases: TGCAGTGCCTCTACCGCGGGGGAGCAGTACTTC.

V usage is TRBV6-2 or TRBV6-3 and J usage is TRBJ1-2; 11 bases fit TRBD1. The J segment lost 4 bases and the V segment lost 2 bases, leaving 9 bases of the junction unmatched. Germline values: CDR1 MNHEY, CDR2 SVGEGT. The CDR3 length is 17 residues. Here the CDR3 reads CASSYGQGAWGPYGYTF. In nucleotides, the CDR3 is TGTGCCAGCAGTTACGGACAGGGGGCGTGGGGCCCCTATGGCTACACCTTC.

This chain joins TRBV19 and TRBJ2-2; 7 bases line up with TRBD2. The CDR3 contains 15 residues. Per the germline V gene, CDR1 is LNHDA and CDR2 is SQIVND (reference sequence). With V trimmed by 4 bases and J by 0 bases, 2 bases remained unmatched. CDR3 sequence (DNA): TGTGCCAGTAGTACAGCGGGGACGAACACCGGGGAGCTGTTTTTT. Protein sequence: CASSTAGTNTGELFF. Full variable domain (rest looked up from reference TRBV19 and TRBJ2-2): DGGITQSPKYLFRKEGQNVTLSCEQNLNHDAMYWYRQDPGQGLRLIYYSQIVNDFQKGDIAEGYSVSREKKESFPLTVTSAQKNPTAFYLCASSTAGTNTGELFFGEGSRLTVL.

The chain recombines TRBV6-1 with TRBJ2-5; 10 bases line up with TRBD2. In germline, CDR1 is MNHNS, CDR2 SASEGT. With 0 bases clipped from V and 1 base from J, the junction kept 11 bases outside the gene matches. The CDR3 totals 19 residues. CDR3 sequence (DNA): TGTGCCAGCAGTGAAGCGCGAAGGCTAGCGGGAGCCTTCCAAGAGACCCAGTACTTC. Translating it yields CASSEARRLAGAFQETQYF.

The chain uses TRBV4-1 and TRBJ1-5; D call uncertain. V shed 0 bases and J shed 7 bases, with 13 bases lying between them. Per the germline V gene, CDR1 is MGHRA and CDR2 is YSYEKL. This CDR3 is 15 amino acids long. The CDR3 loop is CASSQDPGRYQPQHF. Here the CDR3 DNA reads TGCGCCAGCAGCCAAGATCCCGGGAGGTACCAGCCCCAGCATTTT.

This rearrangement joins TRBV9 to TRBJ2-5; no clear D gene. Deletions cut 4 bases from V and 2 bases from J, with 15 bases between. CDR1 is SGDLS, CDR2 YYNGEE, per germline. The length of the CDR3 is 15 residues. For the CDR3, the DNA is TGTGCCAGCAGCCCGCGCTCCTCCGGGCAAGAGACCCAGTACTTC. Translated: CASSPRSSGQETQYF.

The CDR3 loop is CASSLAGGGPGEQYF. The CDR3, as DNA: TGTGCCAGCAGCTTAGCCGGAGGGGGCCCGGGAGAGCAGTACTTC. This chain connects TRBV7-6 to TRBJ2-7; D is possibly TRBD1 (7 bases). The CDR3 is 15 residues long. V lost 0 bases and J 7 bases, leaving 16 bases between the germline ends. Germline CDR1 is SGHVS and CDR2 is FNYEAQ.